Shown below are 10 T cell receptor beta chains from a single sample sequenced in a study of cytomegalovirus exposure and HLA in healthy donors. This PCR relied on a set of 60 Vbeta primers and 13 Jbeta primers. The data were produced by immunoSEQ multiplex PCR, yet TCRdb's version contains in-frame clones alone and is incomplete. The table shows 120,000 or so clones, with roughly four fifths occurring only once. Material: PBMCs. The source of these receptors is a male donor in good health and CMV-seropositive.

The J gene is TRBJ2-3, the V gene TRBV9, with D unclear. Trimming took off 4 bases at V and 1 base at J, with 10 bases between the two ends. CDR1 is SGDLS and CDR2 is YYNGEE in the germline V gene. The CDR3 extends over 14 amino acids. CDR3 nucleotide sequence: TGTGCCAGCAGCCTCGCTCGGGGCACAGATACGCAGTATTTT. Translating it yields CASSLARGTDTQYF.

This clone was observed a single time. V usage is TRBV9 and J usage is TRBJ1-3; the match to TRBD1 covers 9 bases. The CDR3 loop spans 19 amino acids. With V trimmed by 3 bases and J by 0 bases, 13 bases remained unmatched. Germline V CDR1 and CDR2: SGDLS, YYNGEE. The CDR3 DNA follows: TGTGCCAGCAGCGGAGGAAATGGACAGGGGTCTTACTCTGGAAACACCATATATTTT. This codes for CASSGGNGQGSYSGNTIYF.

The rearrangement uses TRBV10-3 and TRBJ2-3; D ambiguous. Germline V gene lookup returns CDR1 ENHRY and CDR2 SYGVKD. V was shortened by 3 bases and J by 4 bases, with 11 bases between the two germline ends. The CDR3 is made up of 14 amino acids. The CDR3 loop reads CAISDDMSPDTQYF. The CDR3 nucleotides read TGTGCCATCAGTGATGACATGTCCCCAGATACGCAGTATTTT.

This chain uses TRBV5-1 with TRBJ2-7, with 10 bases that match TRBD2. The CDR3 runs 13 residues. V lost 3 bases, J lost 5 bases, and 2 bases stayed unmatched. Germline V lookup: CDR1 SGHRS, CDR2 YFSETQ. The CDR3 DNA reads as TGCGCCAGCAGCTCGGGACTAGCGAACGAGCAGTACTTC. It specifies CASSSGLANEQYF.

This sequence joins TRBV9 and TRBJ1-3; D unresolved. The ends were cut back, 2 bases at V and 0 bases at J, with 12 bases in the middle. Per the germline V gene, CDR1 is SGDLS and CDR2 is YYNGEE. The CDR3 length is 16 residues. Written as DNA, the CDR3 is TGTGCCAGCAGCGTCCTTGACAATTACTCTGGAAACACCATATATTTT. Amino acid sequence: CASSVLDNYSGNTIYF.

This chain joins TRBV2 and TRBJ2-1; no clear D gene. The CDR3 runs 13 residues. Trimming left V 8 bases short and J 1 base short, with 9 bases between. Germline CDR1 and CDR2: SNHLY and FYNNEI. In nucleotides, the CDR3 is TGTGCCAGCCTCGTCGGTTCCTACAATGAGCAGTTCTTC. This gives the protein CASLVGSYNEQFF.

The chain has TRBV10-3 and TRBJ2-7; D perhaps matches TRBD2 (5 bases). V was trimmed by 4 bases and J by 4 bases, leaving 8 bases between them. Germline V gene lookup returns CDR1 ENHRY and CDR2 SYGVKD. The CDR3 runs 12 residues. As DNA, the CDR3 is TGTGCCATCAGTGGGGAGACATACGAGCAGTACTTC. It is translated as CAISGETYEQYF.

V gene TRBV14 combines with J gene TRBJ2-1; a weak D match, TRBD2 (5 bases). Germline V gene data show CDR1 as SGHDN and CDR2 as FVKESK. The CDR3 sequence is 16 residues long. V lost 0 bases and J 6 bases, leaving 15 bases between the germline ends. CDR3 in DNA: TGTGCCAGCAGCCAAGATGTAACGGGAATCCTCAATGAGCAGTTCTTC. Translated: CASSQDVTGILNEQFF.

The V and J genes are TRBV5-6 and TRBJ1-5, with unresolved D. CDR3 length equals 15 residues. Germline loops: CDR1 SGHDT, CDR2 YYEEEE. Between the trimmed V and J ends, which lost 1 base and 7 bases, there was a span of 15 bases. The DNA of the CDR3 is TGTGCCAGCAGCTTGTGGGCCCACGGCCAGCAGCCCCAGCATTTT. Its protein product is CASSLWAHGQQPQHF.

The rearrangement uses TRBV6-5 and TRBJ2-1; D perhaps matches TRBD2 (5 bases). The CDR3 is 15 residues long. Per germline, CDR1 MNHEY and CDR2 SVGAGI. The germline V and J ends were trimmed by 6 bases and 0 bases, with 12 bases remaining between them. As DNA, the CDR3 is TGTGCCAGCAGCCAACGGCTAGCCTCCTACAATGAGCAGTTCTTC. Protein sequence: CASSQRLASYNEQFF.